The text below deals with one T cell receptor beta chain. PCR used 60 Vbeta primers and 13 Jbeta primers. Sequenced by immunoSEQ multiplex PCR; TCRdb stores in-frame clones only, minus some. Among 140,000 or so clones listed, over 55% were seen once. These data come from a study of cytomegalovirus exposure and HLA in healthy donors. The sequencing input was PBMCs. The TCR originated in a middle-aged man in good health and CMV-seronegative.

The CDR3 here is CASSHGSGTGISYEQYF. CDR3 bases: TGTGCCAGCAGTCATGGTTCCGGGACAGGGATTTCCTACGAGCAGTACTTC. The chain is built from TRBV5-6 and TRBJ2-7; 9 bases agree with TRBD1. The germline V gene encodes CDR1 SGHDT and CDR2 YYEEEE. V shed 5 bases and J 1 base; nucleotides not matched to a gene: 13. This CDR3 is built from 17 residues.